The source of this TCR beta chain is a study of graft-versus-host responses after intestinal transplantation. In the case of this clone: The target antigen is unknown.

The CDR3 loop spans 15 amino acids. CDR1 is MNHEY, CDR2 SVGAGI, per germline. V was clipped by 6 bases and J by 1 base; unmatched bases: 6. Assay used: immunoSEQ multiplex PCR; TCRdb lists only in-frame clones, some missing. The sample contains approximately 88,000 clones, roughly nine tenths of which appear only once. This sample comprised unstimulated CD4+ T cells sorted from spleen or lymph node cells, obtained before intestinal transplant. This sequence joins TRBV6-5 and TRBJ1-1; TRBD1 aligns across 9 bases. The sequence derives from a human donor who received an intestinal transplant. The CDR3 nucleotides read TGTGCCAGCAGCCACAGACAGGGGGGGAACACTGAAGCTTTCTTT. Its translation: CASSHRQGGNTEAFF.